The source of this TCR beta chain is a study of regulatory T cells in long-lasting Graves disease. The study's findings and limits: Persistent Graves' cases showed lower TCR diversity than newly diagnosed cases. Shared public clonotypes totalled over 2,500 in persistent patients, compared with just under 1,000 in new patients.

The time point denotes: persistent/refractory GD, antithyroid drugs over 5 years with positive TRAb. With RNA extracted from PBMCs as input, the TCR library was made. A volume of roughly 9.1 milliliters of peripheral blood was collected in EDTA tubes. Arm-PCR with iRepertoire HTBI primers amplified the CDR3 regions for these TCR beta libraries. MiXCR, applied by TCRdb to the multiplex PCR reads, yields one record per CDR3 protein. The sample lists 600,000 to 850,000 distinct CDR3 sequences, about 30% occurring once. On this clonotype itself: Its specificity is unknown.

This CDR3 region has 16 residues. V shed 8 bases and J shed 1 base, with 18 bases lying between them. Germline CDR1 reads MNHEY; CDR2 reads SVGEGT. The gene calls are TRBV6-2 or TRBV6-3 and TRBJ1-5; D is unresolved. This material consisted of peripheral blood mononuclear cells (PBMCs), taken when the disease was refractory, from a patient treated with antithyroid drugs. This TCR was sampled from a female donor with Graves disease. Here the CDR3 DNA reads TGTGCCAGCGCACCCGACGGCCTATTGAGCAATCAGCCCCAGCATTTT. It encodes CASAPDGLLSNQPQHF.